The present T cell receptor (beta chain) was sequenced within a study of T cells in Graves' hyperthyroidism and ophthalmopathy. TCR beta CDR3 regions were amplified from RNA transcripts. TCR CDR3 underwent first-round RT-PCR with the HTBI primer set. TCRdb redid the calling of the multiplex PCR reads with MiXCR, one entry per CDR3 protein. The sample lists approximately 620,000 distinct CDR3 sequences; approximately 15% were seen once. This clonotype was detected only a few times. Its antigen is not known. Compared with germline, one end of the junction differs, possibly owing to a read error. Inclusion characteristics of ophthalmopathy patients comprised a Clinical Activity Score of at least 3, a NOSPECS grade of at least 4, and duration under 3 months. PBMCs stemmed from about 9.7 ml fresh peripheral blood. Germline lookup yields CDR1 GTSNPN and CDR2 SVGIG (reference sequence). The CDR3 length is 14 residues.

Points from the study as a whole: Peripheral blood also featured most of the thyroid clonotypes expanded above 0.001.

The chain couples TRBV30 to TRBJ1-1; maybe TRBD1 (6 bases). The clonotype was recovered from a woman aged 40 to 50 with Graves' ophthalmopathy. Sequenced sample: blood. The DNA for the CDR3 is TGTGCCTCGAGTGAGGGGGGCGGGAACACTGAAGCTTTCTTT. Its translation: CASSEGGGNTEAFF.